This T cell receptor beta chain emerged from a study of CD8 T cells in Susac syndrome. Sequencing of TCR beta was performed on blood CD8+ T cells and on blood CD4+ T cells. The study used treatment-naive patients who had stable or active relapsing-remitting disease as multiple sclerosis controls. This clonotype was seen only once. The antigen remains unidentified. V lost 5 bases, J lost 2 bases, and 25 bases lay in between. Germline CDR1 MNHEY, CDR2 SMNVEV (reference sequence). The CDR3 covers 18 residues. The study's findings and limits: As the study acknowledged, the number of individuals in its TCR sequencing and HLA analysis was relatively small.

Random hexamers were used to reverse transcribe an amount of about 0.5 to 1 ug RNA. Amplification of TCR beta CDR3 spanned 54 Vbeta and 13 Jbeta via immunoSEQ multiplex PCR. TCRdb ran MiXCR on the immunoSEQ multiplex PCR reads and lists one entry per CDR3 protein. The profile covers some 300,000 distinct CDR3 sequences, with 85% appearing a single time and approximately 0.2% taken by the ten largest. This chain uses TRBV27 with TRBJ2-7; D is perhaps TRBD2 (6 bases). What was sequenced was CD8+ T cells from PBMCs. This sequence was found in a human donor with multiple sclerosis. The CDR3 loop reads CASSPLPRLVLGTYEQYF. As DNA, the CDR3 is TGTGCCAGCAGTCCGCTACCCCGACTAGTACTCGGAACCTACGAGCAGTACTTC.